A selection of T cell receptor beta chains follows, all from one sample in a study of blood T cell repertoires in COVID-19. Profiled with immunoSEQ multiplex PCR; TCRdb holds only in-frame clones, not every one. Of roughly 190,000 clones listed, around 87% are singletons. Sequencing was done on a sample of peripheral blood. The receptor set was obtained from a man aged 18 to 29 with active or convalescent COVID-19. The CDR3 runs from the conserved cysteine through the conserved F or W. The D gene is left open where the match is weak. Some rows mark clone size as missing; the rest say once, few, many or name a class of expanded clone.

DNA	CDR3	length	D	V	size	J
TGTGCCAGCGGAAGACAGGACTACGAGCAGTACTTC	CASGRQDYEQYF	12	NA	TRBV6-5	few	TRBJ2-7
TGTGCCAGCAGTTACGAGTCTGGAAACACCATATATTTT	CASSYESGNTIYF	13	NA	TRBV6-5	once	TRBJ1-3
TGTGCCAGCAGTACAGGGGTTACCAATCAGCCCCAGCATTTT	CASSTGVTNQPQHF	14	TRBD1	TRBV28	NA	TRBJ1-5
TGTGCCAGCAGTACTTACAATGAGCAGTTCTTC	CASSTYNEQFF	11	NA	TRBV12-3/TRBV12-4	NA	TRBJ2-1
TGTGCCAGCAGCCTCGTGGTTAGCGGGGGGTTGTTCTTC	CASSLVVSGGLFF	13	TRBD2	TRBV14	NA	TRBJ2-1
TGTGCCACCAGTGATTCCGGGACACATGGAAACACCATATATTTT	CATSDSGTHGNTIYF	15	NA	TRBV24-1	NA	TRBJ1-3
TGTGCCAGCACCCTCCGGGACAGGGTTAATTCACCCCTCCACTTT	CASTLRDRVNSPLHF	15	TRBD1	TRBV3-1/TRBV3-2	once	TRBJ1-6
TGTGCCAGCAGCCAAGATCCGGATCTAGCGGGAGTTTCTAGCTCCTACAATGAGCAGTTCTTC	CASSQDPDLAGVSSSYNEQFF	21	TRBD2	TRBV4-2	NA	TRBJ2-1
TGTGCCAGCTCACCACAGAGGGCCGAAGATAATTCACCCCTCCACTTT	CASSPQRAEDNSPLHF	16	NA	TRBV18	NA	TRBJ1-6
TGTGCCAGCAGACTACCAGGGGGCGCTAATTCACCCCTCCACTTT	CASRLPGGANSPLHF	15	TRBD1	TRBV6-5	NA	TRBJ1-6
TGTGCCAGCCAACTGCGATTCGCAGATACGCAGTATTTT	CASQLRFADTQYF	13	NA	TRBV7-9	NA	TRBJ2-3
TGTGCCAGCAGCTTAGGCTGGCAGGGCTACACCTTC	CASSLGWQGYTF	12	NA	TRBV11-2	NA	TRBJ1-2
TGTGCCAGCAGTACCCCATGGGGGGACGGGGAAAAACTGTTTTTT	CASSTPWGDGEKLFF	15	NA	TRBV28	NA	TRBJ1-4
TGTGCCACCAGTCGCCGGGACAGGGGATCCACCGGGGAGCTGTTTTTT	CATSRRDRGSTGELFF	16	TRBD1	TRBV24-1	NA	TRBJ2-2
TGTGCCACCAGTGATCCCATGACAGATGGCTACACCTTC	CATSDPMTDGYTF	13	NA	TRBV24-1	NA	TRBJ1-2
TGCGCCAGCAGCCAAGGACTAGCGGGAGGGCCAGGCGAGGAGCAGTACTTC	CASSQGLAGGPGEEQYF	17	TRBD2	TRBV4-1	NA	TRBJ2-7
TGTGCCAGCTCAGGGAAGGTGATCACTGAAGCTTTCTTT	CASSGKVITEAFF	13	NA	TRBV6-5	NA	TRBJ1-1
TGTGCCAGCACGACAGGGGGCTATGGCTACACCTTC	CASTTGGYGYTF	12	TRBD1	TRBV2	NA	TRBJ1-2
TGTGCCAGCAGCCAATTGGGCACACTGTTTTTT	CASSQLGTLFF	11	NA	TRBV14	few	TRBJ1-4
TGTGCCACCAGTCTCCGTTACAATGAGCAGTTCTTC	CATSLRYNEQFF	12	NA	TRBV24-1	NA	TRBJ2-1
TGTGCCGTGAAGACAGCGATGAACACTGAAGCTTTCTTT	CAVKTAMNTEAFF	13	NA	TRBV6-5	NA	TRBJ1-1
TGTGCCAGAGATTTGACCGGGACAGGCCGCGAGCAGTACTTC	CARDLTGTGREQYF	14	TRBD1	TRBV2	NA	TRBJ2-7
TGTGCCAGCAGTCTCCCGGGGACCGGGGAGCTGTTTTTT	CASSLPGTGELFF	13	NA	TRBV6-5	NA	TRBJ2-2
TGTGCCAGCAGCCCGGGCTCAGGGGCGAGCGGGGGCGGGACGCAGTATTTT	CASSPGSGASGGGTQYF	17	TRBD2	TRBV7-3	NA	TRBJ2-3
TGCAGCGTTGGAGGACTAGCGGGAGTGAAGGATACGCAGTATTTT	CSVGGLAGVKDTQYF	15	TRBD2	TRBV29-1	NA	TRBJ2-3
TGTGCCAGCAGTTGGGCAGGTAGCAATCAGCCCCAGCATTTT	CASSWAGSNQPQHF	14	NA	TRBV28	NA	TRBJ1-5
TGTGCCAGCAGTGGGACCGGGACAGGGGGCGAGCCCCAGCATTTT	CASSGTGTGGEPQHF	15	TRBD1	TRBV2	NA	TRBJ1-5
TGTGCCAGTAGCGGGACACTGAACACTGAAGCTTTCTTT	CASSGTLNTEAFF	13	NA	TRBV19	NA	TRBJ1-1
TGTGCCAGCAAAGCCCAAGCGGGCGCGAACACCGGGGAGCTGTTTTTT	CASKAQAGANTGELFF	16	NA	TRBV27	NA	TRBJ2-2
TGTGCCATCAGTGCCGAGAAGGGGTATGGCTACACCTTC	CAISAEKGYGYTF	13	NA	TRBV10-3	NA	TRBJ1-2
TGTGCCAGCAGCTTAAACGCAGGGAACACCGGGGAGCTGTTTTTT	CASSLNAGNTGELFF	15	NA	TRBV7-3	NA	TRBJ2-2
TGTGCCAGCAGTAGAGAGGGGAGGATTGACTACACCTTC	CASSREGRIDYTF	13	NA	TRBV2	NA	TRBJ1-2
TGTGCCAGCAGCCAAGGGGTCCCCGGCGAGCGGGAAGAGACCCAGTACTTC	CASSQGVPGEREETQYF	17	NA	TRBV4-2	NA	TRBJ2-5
TGTGCCTGGAGTGTAGGCGGGACCGCAAACGAGCAGTACTTC	CAWSVGGTANEQYF	14	NA	TRBV30	NA	TRBJ2-7
TGTGCCAGCAGCCCGAGGGACAGAAACATTCAGTACTTC	CASSPRDRNIQYF	13	TRBD1	TRBV7-2	NA	TRBJ2-4
TGCGCCAGCAGCCAAGTCGGACAGGGTATCGGCTATGGCTACACCTTC	CASSQVGQGIGYGYTF	16	TRBD1	TRBV4-1	NA	TRBJ1-2
TGTGCCAGCAGCTACTCTAGCGGGGGCCTGTCCAATGAGCAGTTCTTC	CASSYSSGGLSNEQFF	16	TRBD2	TRBV7-2	NA	TRBJ2-1
TGTGCCACCAGCAGAGATCTGGCGGACCAAGAGACCCAGTACTTC	CATSRDLADQETQYF	15	NA	TRBV15	once	TRBJ2-5
TGTGCCAGCAGTTACTCAACAGGGGTAAAGAGCTATGGCTACACCTTC	CASSYSTGVKSYGYTF	16	TRBD1	TRBV6-2/TRBV6-3	NA	TRBJ1-2
TGTGCCAGCTCACTAGGGCTAGCGACGGGTGAGCAGTTCTTC	CASSLGLATGEQFF	14	NA	TRBV18	NA	TRBJ2-1
TGTGCCAGCAGCGTTAGTATCGGCGGGAGTCCCACAGATACGCAGTATTTT	CASSVSIGGSPTDTQYF	17	TRBD2	TRBV9	NA	TRBJ2-3
TGTGCCAGCTCGCGTAGGGCCGGGGACACCGGGGAGCTGTTTTTT	CASSRRAGDTGELFF	15	NA	TRBV18	NA	TRBJ2-2
TGTGCCAGCAGCTTAGCGACTAGCCGGATGGATACGCAGTATTTT	CASSLATSRMDTQYF	15	TRBD2	TRBV7-6	NA	TRBJ2-3
TGTGCCAGCAGTCCCACAGGGGTCCCTGGCTACACCTTC	CASSPTGVPGYTF	13	TRBD1	TRBV5-4	NA	TRBJ1-2
TGTGCCAGCAGCGCGGGGGGGGAGACCCAGTACTTC	CASSAGGETQYF	12	TRBD2	TRBV9	NA	TRBJ2-5
TGTGCCAGCAGTACCGGTATGGTTCAGTACTTC	CASSTGMVQYF	11	NA	TRBV6-6	NA	TRBJ2-4
TGTGCCAGCAGCTTGTCCAGCGGGAGGGCCACGACCGGGGAGCTGTTTTTT	CASSLSSGRATTGELFF	17	TRBD2	TRBV7-3	NA	TRBJ2-2
TGTGCCAGCAGCTCTGACCCCCCCGGACACTTCAAAAACATTCAGTACTTC	CASSSDPPGHFKNIQYF	17	NA	TRBV11-3	NA	TRBJ2-4
TGTGCCAGTAGTATTGGGGAGGGGTCTGGGGCCAACGTCCTGACTTTC	CASSIGEGSGANVLTF	16	TRBD2	TRBV19	NA	TRBJ2-6
TGTGCCAGCAGCTTGGGAGGGAAGAGCTCCTACAATGAGCAGTTCTTC	CASSLGGKSSYNEQFF	16	NA	TRBV5-8	NA	TRBJ2-1
TGCGCCAGCAGCTTGGCATTCGGTGGCACTGAAGCTTTCTTT	CASSLAFGGTEAFF	14	NA	TRBV5-1	NA	TRBJ1-1